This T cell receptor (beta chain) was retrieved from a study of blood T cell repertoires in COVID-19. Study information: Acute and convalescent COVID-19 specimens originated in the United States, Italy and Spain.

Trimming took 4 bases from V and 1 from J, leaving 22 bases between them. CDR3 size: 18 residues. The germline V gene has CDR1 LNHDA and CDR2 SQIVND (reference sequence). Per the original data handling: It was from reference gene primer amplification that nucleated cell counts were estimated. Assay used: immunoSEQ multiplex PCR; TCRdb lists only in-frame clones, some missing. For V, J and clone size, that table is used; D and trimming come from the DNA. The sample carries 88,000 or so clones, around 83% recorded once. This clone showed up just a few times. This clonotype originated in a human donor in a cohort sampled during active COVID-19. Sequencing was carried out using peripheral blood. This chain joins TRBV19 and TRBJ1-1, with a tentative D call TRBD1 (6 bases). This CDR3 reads CASSTSRGGTGSNTEAFF. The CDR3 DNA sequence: TGTGCCAGTAGTACAAGTAGGGGGGGAACGGGGTCGAACACTGAAGCTTTCTTT.